The present T cell receptor (beta chain) was sequenced within a study of cytomegalovirus exposure and HLA in healthy donors. Study in general: Falling in the Caucasian-associated ancestry cluster were 81% of some 400 genotyped donors.

With 60 Vbeta and 13 Jbeta primers, the PCR was carried out. The assay was immunoSEQ multiplex PCR, and TCRdb's table has in-frame clones only and misses some. The sample yields fewer than 140,000 clones, 82% seen once. The sequence derives from a man over 45 in good health and CMV-seronegative. The material sequenced was PBMCs.

CDR3 nucleotide sequence: TGCAGTGCTACACGGAATGAGCAGTTCTTC. The encoded protein is CSATRNEQFF. The chain uses TRBV20-1 and TRBJ2-1; D gene unclear. V was trimmed by 4 bases and J by 7 bases, leaving 5 bases between them. CDR3 size: 10 residues. Germline CDR1 DFQATT, CDR2 SNEGSKA (reference sequence).